A single sample gave rise to the 19 T cell receptor beta chains below, sequenced in a study of T cells expressing NK-cell markers. TCRdb re-called the 5' RACE reads and shows each CDR3 protein once, DNA omitted. In total, the table holds some 460,000 distinct CDR3 sequences. Sample: blood T cells: a sorted CD56 or NKG2C T cell subset, CD4+ or CD8+ T cells, or bulk PBMC T cells (not recorded which). These receptors came from a woman in her 50s in good health.

The genes are TRBV15 and TRBJ2-5; TCRdb designates TRBD2, a call that cannot be tested without DNA. This CDR3 region has 14 residues. Germline V CDR1 and CDR2: LNHNV, YYDKDF (reference sequence). CDR3 residues: CATSPPRSQETQYF.

This rearrangement joins TRBV29-1 to TRBJ2-1. This CDR3 region has 12 residues. CDR1 and CDR2 from the germline V gene are SQVTM and ANQGSEA. CDR3 residues: CSVVGSDNEQFF.

This rearrangement joins TRBV3-1 to TRBJ2-1; TCRdb's assignment of TRBD1 cannot be checked, as there is no DNA. The CDR3 spans 12 residues. Germline V gene lookup returns CDR1 LGHDT and CDR2 YNNKEL (reference sequence). CDR3: CASSHGTGGPFF.

V is TRBV12-3 or TRBV12-4 and J is TRBJ1-1; TCRdb designates TRBD1, a call that cannot be tested without DNA. The CDR3 is 13 residues long. CDR3 protein: CASSGHLNTEAFF.

This chain connects TRBV7-8 to TRBJ2-2. Germline CDR1 and CDR2: SGHVS and FQNEAQ. There are 15 residues in the CDR3. CDR3 loop: CASSLESQLLGELFF.

CDR3 protein: CSARKMGGRVRNSYNEQFF. The chain employs TRBV20-1 and TRBJ2-1; TCRdb returns TRBD2, unconfirmable since there is no DNA. The CDR3 totals 19 residues. CDR1 DFQATT and CDR2 SNEGSKA come from the germline V gene (reference sequence).

The chain employs TRBV29-1 and TRBJ2-1; no DNA is available, so the TRBD1 call from TCRdb remains unchecked. Germline CDR1 is SQVTM and CDR2 is ANQGSEA. This CDR3 contains 12 residues. The CDR3 here is CSVGQGRNEQFF.

V gene TRBV12-3 or TRBV12-4 combines with J gene TRBJ2-1; TCRdb's D call of TRBD2 is untestable without DNA. CDR3 size: 17 residues. CDR3 residues: CASSLNPGGVRANEQFF.

The chain recombines TRBV7-6 with TRBJ2-7; with no DNA, the TCRdb D assignment of TRBD1 cannot be verified. The V gene's germline CDR1 is SGHVS and CDR2 FNYEAQ. The CDR3 sequence is 15 residues long. CDR3 amino acids: CASSYRDRGDPEQYF.

This chain uses TRBV29-1 with TRBJ2-1; no DNA is available, so the TRBD2 call from TCRdb remains unchecked. CDR1 SQVTM and CDR2 ANQGSEA come from the germline V gene. The CDR3 is 14 amino acids. The CDR3 is CSETLAQDYNEQFF.

This sequence joins TRBV12-3 or TRBV12-4 and TRBJ1-4. CDR3 length: 15 residues. CDR3 protein: CASSLAGVSNEKLFF.

The chain carries TRBV7-9 and TRBJ2-6. Looked up from germline, CDR1 is SEHNR and CDR2 is FQNEAQ (reference sequence). CDR3 length: 15 residues. The CDR3 sequence: CSSSPDKTGANVLTF.

This chain joins TRBV10-3 and TRBJ2-1; as DNA is missing, the TRBD1 call by TCRdb cannot be tested. Per germline, CDR1 ENHRY and CDR2 SYGVKD. CDR3 length: 16 amino acids. This CDR3 reads CAISLSRDRVYNEQFF.

V usage is TRBV10-2 and J usage is TRBJ2-4; absent DNA, TCRdb's TRBD1 call cannot be checked. The CDR3 loop spans 13 amino acids. Germline V gives CDR1 WSHSY, CDR2 SAAADI. The CDR3 sequence: CASSESGGNIQYF.

The chain has TRBV12-3 or TRBV12-4 and TRBJ2-2; the D gene TCRdb calls, TRBD1, cannot be checked with no DNA. The CDR3 runs to 11 residues. This chain's CDR3 is CATRSTGELFF.

This chain joins TRBV24-1 and TRBJ2-1. Germline assignment: CDR1 KGHDR and CDR2 SFDVKD. CDR3 length: 17 amino acids. CDR3 amino acids: CATSPPMGIRSYNEQFF.

The chain recombines TRBV12-3 or TRBV12-4 with TRBJ2-3. CDR3 size: 17 residues. CDR3 loop: CASSLGLIFESTDTQYF.

The CDR3 protein is CATSQRSWDEQFF. The chain links TRBV24-1 to TRBJ2-1. Germline V gene lookup returns CDR1 KGHDR and CDR2 SFDVKD. This CDR3 is 13 amino acids long.

CDR3 amino acids: CASGLDSTGNTEAFF. The V call is TRBV12-5, the J call TRBJ1-1; the TCRdb D gene call, TRBD1, has no DNA to confirm it. Per the germline V gene, CDR1 is LGHNT and CDR2 is FRNRAP. This CDR3 has 15 residues.